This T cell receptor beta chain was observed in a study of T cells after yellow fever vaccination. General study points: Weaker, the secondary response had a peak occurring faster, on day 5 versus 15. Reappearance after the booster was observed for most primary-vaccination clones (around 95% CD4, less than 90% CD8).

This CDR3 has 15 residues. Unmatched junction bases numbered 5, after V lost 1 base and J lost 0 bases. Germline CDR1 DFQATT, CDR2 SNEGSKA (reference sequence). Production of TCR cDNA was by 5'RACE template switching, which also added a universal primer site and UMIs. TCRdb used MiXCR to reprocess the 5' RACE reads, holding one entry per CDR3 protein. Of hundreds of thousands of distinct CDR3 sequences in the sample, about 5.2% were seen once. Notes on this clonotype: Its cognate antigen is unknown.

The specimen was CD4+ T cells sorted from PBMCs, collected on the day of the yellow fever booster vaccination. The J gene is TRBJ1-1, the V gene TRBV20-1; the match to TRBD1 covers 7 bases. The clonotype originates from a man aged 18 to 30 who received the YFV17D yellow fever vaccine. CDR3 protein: CSARVGQSMNTEAFF. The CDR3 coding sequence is TGCAGTGCTAGAGTGGGACAGAGTATGAACACTGAAGCTTTCTTT.